Following are 10 T cell receptor beta chains from one sample sequenced in a study of response to subunit inactivated influenza vaccine. One entry per CDR3 protein, called by TCRdb with MiXCR from the RT-PCR reads. The data contain hundreds of thousands of distinct CDR3 sequences, over 25% of them singletons. This specimen was CD4+ T cells sorted from PBMCs, taken approximately 5 days after vaccination. The receptors here all came from a middle-aged man who received an inactivated influenza vaccine.

This clonotype was picked up a small number of times. The CDR3 protein is CASSLDGLNSPLHF. CDR3 DNA sequence: TGTGCCAGCAGCTTAGATGGACTTAATTCACCCCTCCACTTT. V is TRBV11-2 and J is TRBJ1-6; D is undetermined. This CDR3 contains 14 residues. Trimming left V 0 bases short and J 6 bases short, with 6 bases between. Germline V CDR1 and CDR2: SGHAT, FQNNGV.

The V call is TRBV24-1, the J call TRBJ1-1; D perhaps matches TRBD1 (6 bases). This CDR3 has 13 residues. The germline V and J ends were trimmed by 8 bases and 3 bases, with 12 bases remaining between them. Germline V gene data show CDR1 as KGHDR and CDR2 as SFDVKD. For the CDR3, the DNA is TGTGCCACCATTTCGGAGGGGGACACTGAAGCTTTCTTT. This sequence encodes CATISEGDTEAFF.

This clonotype was counted a few times. V and J are TRBV5-1 and TRBJ2-2, with D perhaps TRBD1 (6 bases). CDR1 and CDR2 (germline): SGHRS, YFSETQ. V was cut by 0 bases and J by 5 bases, with 11 bases left in between. The CDR3 sequence is 15 residues long. The CDR3 coding sequence is TGCGCCAGCAGCTTGGGGGGACATATTACCGGGGAGCTGTTTTTT. Translated, it gives CASSLGGHITGELFF. The full variable domain, in which reference TRBV5-1 and TRBJ2-2 provide the parts outside the CDR3, is KAGVTQTPRYLIKTRGQQVTLSCSPISGHRSVSWYQQTPGQGLQFLFEYFSETQRNKGNFPGRFSGRQFSNSRSEMNVSTLELGDSALYLCASSLGGHITGELFFGEGSRLTVL.

The chain is built from TRBV2 and TRBJ2-2, with D tentatively TRBD1 (6 bases). Deletions cut 7 bases from V and 4 bases from J, with 19 bases between. The V gene's germline CDR1 is SNHLY and CDR2 FYNNEI. The CDR3 length is 16 residues. In nucleotides, the CDR3 is TGTGCCAGCACCTTACAGGGAGCTCGAGGCACCGGGGAGCTGTTTTTT. This gives the protein CASTLQGARGTGELFF.

Ten or more counts support this clonotype. CDR3 DNA: TGTGCCAGCAGCTCAGGACTGAATAACGAGCAGTACTTC. This codes for CASSSGLNNEQYF. The rearrangement links TRBV7-3 to TRBJ2-7; tentatively, D is TRBD2 (5 bases). Germline V gene sequence: CDR1 SGHTA, CDR2 FQGTGA. CDR3 size: 13 residues. V shed 4 bases and J shed 5 bases, with 12 bases lying between them.

The chain carries TRBV11-2 and TRBJ1-5; D gene uncertain. Germline values: CDR1 SGHAT, CDR2 FQNNGV. The V gene lost 4 bases and the J gene lost 8 bases, with 27 bases spanning the gap. The CDR3 consists of 18 residues. CDR3: CASSSYPRRSIVSEPQHF. CDR3 nucleotides: TGTGCCAGCAGCTCCTATCCCAGACGGTCCATTGTTAGCGAGCCCCAGCATTTT.

The V gene is TRBV4-1, the J gene TRBJ1-5, with D maybe TRBD1 (5 bases). The V and J ends lost 1 base and 1 base respectively, with 11 bases between them. Germline assignment: CDR1 MGHRA and CDR2 YSYEKL. The CDR3 consists of 16 residues. The CDR3 coding sequence is TGCGCCAGCAGCCAAGTTCAGGGCAGGAGCAATCAGCCCCAGCATTTT. It yields the protein CASSQVQGRSNQPQHF.

The chain is built from TRBV29-1 and TRBJ1-1; D might be TRBD1 (5 bases). The V end lost 4 bases, the J end lost 4 bases, and 13 bases lay between the germline ends. Germline assignment: CDR1 SQVTM and CDR2 ANQGSEA. The CDR3 consists of 13 residues. The DNA for the CDR3 is TGCAGCGTTGGTGTAGGGGTCGGCACTGAAGCTTTCTTT. Its translation: CSVGVGVGTEAFF.

Written as DNA, the CDR3 is TGCAGTGCTCGCTTAGCGGCGAACACCGGGGAGCTGTTTTTT. It translates to CSARLAANTGELFF. The chain links TRBV20-1 to TRBJ2-2; a weak D match, TRBD2 (6 bases). The CDR3 totals 14 residues. V was cut by 5 bases and J by 0 bases, with 10 bases left in between. Germline CDR1 and CDR2: DFQATT and SNEGSKA (reference sequence).

The genes are TRBV10-3 and TRBJ1-2, with TRBD1 identical over 12 bases. The CDR3 is made up of 17 amino acids. Trimming took 8 bases from V and 8 from J; bases not matched to a gene: 18. The germline V gene encodes CDR1 ENHRY and CDR2 SYGVKD. This CDR3 reads CAILPGQGARESDGYTF. CDR3 coding DNA: TGTGCCATCCTACCGGGACAGGGGGCCAGGGAATCGGACGGCTACACCTTC.